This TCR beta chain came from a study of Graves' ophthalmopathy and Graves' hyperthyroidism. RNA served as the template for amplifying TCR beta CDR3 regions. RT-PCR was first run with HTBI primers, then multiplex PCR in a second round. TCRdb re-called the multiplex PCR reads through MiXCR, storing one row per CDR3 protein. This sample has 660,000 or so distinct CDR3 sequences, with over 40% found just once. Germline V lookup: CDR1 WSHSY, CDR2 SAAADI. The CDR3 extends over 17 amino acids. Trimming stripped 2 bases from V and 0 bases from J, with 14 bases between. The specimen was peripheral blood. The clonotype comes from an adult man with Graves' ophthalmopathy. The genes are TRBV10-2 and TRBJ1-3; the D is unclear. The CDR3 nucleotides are TGCGCCAGCAGTGAGCTCGAGTCGGCGAACTCTGGAAACACCATATATTTT. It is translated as CASSELESANSGNTIYF.